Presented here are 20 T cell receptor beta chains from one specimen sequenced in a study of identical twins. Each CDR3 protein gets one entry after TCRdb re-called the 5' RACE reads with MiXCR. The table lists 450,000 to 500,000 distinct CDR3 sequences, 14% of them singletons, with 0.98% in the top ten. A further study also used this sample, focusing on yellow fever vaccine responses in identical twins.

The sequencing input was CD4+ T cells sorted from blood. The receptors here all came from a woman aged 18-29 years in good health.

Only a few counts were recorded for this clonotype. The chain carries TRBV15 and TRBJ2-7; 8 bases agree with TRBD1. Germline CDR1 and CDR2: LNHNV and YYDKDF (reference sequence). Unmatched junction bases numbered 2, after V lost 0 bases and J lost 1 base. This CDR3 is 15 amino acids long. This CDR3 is CATSRDRQGSYEQYF. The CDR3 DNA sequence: TGTGCCACCAGCAGAGATCGACAGGGGTCCTACGAGCAGTACTTC.

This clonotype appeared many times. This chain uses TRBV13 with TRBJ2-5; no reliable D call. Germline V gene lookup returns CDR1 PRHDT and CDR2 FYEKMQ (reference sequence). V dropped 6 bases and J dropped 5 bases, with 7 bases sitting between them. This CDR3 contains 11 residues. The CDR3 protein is CASRGGETQYF. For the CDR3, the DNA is TGTGCCAGCAGGGGCGGTGAGACCCAGTACTTC.

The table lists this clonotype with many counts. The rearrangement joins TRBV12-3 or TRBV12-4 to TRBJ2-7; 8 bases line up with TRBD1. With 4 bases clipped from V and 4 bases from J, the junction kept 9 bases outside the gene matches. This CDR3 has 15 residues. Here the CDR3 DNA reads TGTGCCAGCAGTTCGTCCGGGACAGGCCTATACGAGCAGTACTTC. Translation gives CASSSSGTGLYEQYF.

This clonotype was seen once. CDR3 protein: CSVELAAIAQYF. The DNA for the CDR3 is TGCAGCGTTGAACTAGCGGCTATCGCGCAGTATTTT. The V call is TRBV29-1, the J call TRBJ2-3; 7 nucleotides align to TRBD2. Germline-derived CDR1 and CDR2 are SQVTM and ANQGSEA. CDR3 size: 12 residues. V shed 2 bases and J 10 bases; nucleotides not matched to a gene: 6.

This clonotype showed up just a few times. CDR3 in amino acids: CSARDNGGDYSNQPQHF. Here the CDR3 DNA reads TGCAGTGCTAGAGATAACGGCGGGGACTATAGCAATCAGCCCCAGCATTTT. V gene TRBV20-1 combines with J gene TRBJ1-5; maybe TRBD1 (5 bases). The CDR3 has 17 amino acids. Trimming left V 0 bases short and J 0 bases short, with 15 bases between. The V gene's germline CDR1 is DFQATT and CDR2 SNEGSKA (reference sequence).

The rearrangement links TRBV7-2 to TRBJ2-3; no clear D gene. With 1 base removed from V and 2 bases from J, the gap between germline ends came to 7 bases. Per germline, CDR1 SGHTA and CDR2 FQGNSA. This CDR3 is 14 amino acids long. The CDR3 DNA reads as TGTGCCAGCAGCTTAGTGGCGAACACAGATACGCAGTATTTT. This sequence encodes CASSLVANTDTQYF.

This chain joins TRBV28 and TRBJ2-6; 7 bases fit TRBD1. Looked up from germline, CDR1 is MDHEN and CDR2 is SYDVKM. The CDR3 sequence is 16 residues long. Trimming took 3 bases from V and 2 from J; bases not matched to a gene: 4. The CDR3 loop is CASSLAGGTGANVLTF. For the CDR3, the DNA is TGTGCCAGCAGTTTGGCAGGGGGTACTGGGGCCAACGTCCTGACTTTC.

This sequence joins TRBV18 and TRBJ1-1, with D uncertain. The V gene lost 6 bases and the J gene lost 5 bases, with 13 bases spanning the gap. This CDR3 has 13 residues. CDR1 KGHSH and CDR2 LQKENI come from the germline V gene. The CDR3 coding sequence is TGTGCCAGCTCTGTCAAGGATCTTACTGAAGCTTTCTTT. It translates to CASSVKDLTEAFF.

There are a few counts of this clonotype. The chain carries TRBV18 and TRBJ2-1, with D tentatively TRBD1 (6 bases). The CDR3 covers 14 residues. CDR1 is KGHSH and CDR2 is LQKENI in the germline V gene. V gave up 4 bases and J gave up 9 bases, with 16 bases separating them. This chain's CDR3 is CASSLQGTLGEQFF. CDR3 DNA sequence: TGTGCCAGCTCACTTCAGGGGACGCTGGGTGAGCAGTTCTTC.

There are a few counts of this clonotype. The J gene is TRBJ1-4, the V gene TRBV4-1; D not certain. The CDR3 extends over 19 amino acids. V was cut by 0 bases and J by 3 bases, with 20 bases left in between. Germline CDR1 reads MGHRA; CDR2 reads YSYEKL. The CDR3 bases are TGCGCCAGCAGCCAAGAATTTTCCCCCCCTATTCCGGCTAATGAAAAACTGTTTTTT. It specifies CASSQEFSPPIPANEKLFF.

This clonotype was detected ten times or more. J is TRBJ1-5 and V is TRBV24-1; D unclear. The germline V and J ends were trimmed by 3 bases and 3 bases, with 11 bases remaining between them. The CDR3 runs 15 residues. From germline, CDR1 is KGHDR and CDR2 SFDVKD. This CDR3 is CATSDRKNTNQPQHF. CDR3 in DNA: TGTGCCACCAGTGATAGGAAGAACACCAATCAGCCCCAGCATTTT.

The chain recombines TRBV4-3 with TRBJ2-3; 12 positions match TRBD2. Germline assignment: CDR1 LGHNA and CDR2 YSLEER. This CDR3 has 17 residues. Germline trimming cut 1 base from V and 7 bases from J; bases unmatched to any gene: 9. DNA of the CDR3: TGCGCCAGCAGCCAAGGTTCTAGCGGGAGGGCCGGAAATACGCAGTATTTT. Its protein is CASSQGSSGRAGNTQYF.

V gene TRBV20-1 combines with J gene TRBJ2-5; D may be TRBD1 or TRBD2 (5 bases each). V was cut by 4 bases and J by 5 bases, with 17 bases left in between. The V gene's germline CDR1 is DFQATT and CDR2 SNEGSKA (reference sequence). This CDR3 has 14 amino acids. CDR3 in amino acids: CSATSGTALETQYF. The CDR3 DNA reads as TGCAGTGCTACTTCCGGGACGGCGCTGGAGACCCAGTACTTC.

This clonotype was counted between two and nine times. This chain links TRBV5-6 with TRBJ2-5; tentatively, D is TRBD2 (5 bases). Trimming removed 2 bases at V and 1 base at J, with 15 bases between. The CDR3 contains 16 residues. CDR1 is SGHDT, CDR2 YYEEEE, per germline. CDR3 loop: CASSFLIGESQETQYF. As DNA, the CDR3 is TGTGCCAGCAGCTTCCTGATTGGGGAGAGCCAAGAGACCCAGTACTTC.

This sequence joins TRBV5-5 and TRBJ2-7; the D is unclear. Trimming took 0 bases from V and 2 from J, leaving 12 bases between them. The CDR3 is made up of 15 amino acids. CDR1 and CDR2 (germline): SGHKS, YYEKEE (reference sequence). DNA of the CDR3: TGTGCCAGCAGCTTGGCCAAGGCGCCCACCTACGAGCAGTACTTC. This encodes CASSLAKAPTYEQYF. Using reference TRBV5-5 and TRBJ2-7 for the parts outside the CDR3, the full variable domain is DAGVTQSPTHLIKTRGQQVTLRCSPISGHKSVSWYQQVLGQGPQFIFQYYEKEERGRGNFPDRFSARQFPNYSSELNVNALLLGDSALYLCASSLAKAPTYEQYFGPGTRLTVT.

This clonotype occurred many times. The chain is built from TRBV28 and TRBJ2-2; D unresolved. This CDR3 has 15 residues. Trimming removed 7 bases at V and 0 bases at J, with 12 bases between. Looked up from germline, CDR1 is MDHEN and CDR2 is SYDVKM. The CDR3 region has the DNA TGTGCCAGCATGCCCCAACCTTCGAACACCGGGGAGCTGTTTTTT. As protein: CASMPQPSNTGELFF. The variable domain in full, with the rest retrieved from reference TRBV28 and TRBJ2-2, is DVKVTQSSRYLVKRTGEKVFLECVQDMDHENMFWYRQDPGLGLRLIYFSYDVKMKEKGDIPEGYSVSREKKERFSLILESASTNQTSMYLCASMPQPSNTGELFFGEGSRLTVL.

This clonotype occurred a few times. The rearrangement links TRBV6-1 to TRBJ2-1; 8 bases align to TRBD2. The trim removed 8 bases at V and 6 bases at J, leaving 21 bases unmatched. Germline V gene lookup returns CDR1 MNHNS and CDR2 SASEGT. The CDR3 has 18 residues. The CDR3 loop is CASSHPQVNGRACNEQFF. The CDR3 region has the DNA TGTGCCAGCTCACATCCCCAAGTTAACGGGAGGGCCTGCAATGAGCAGTTCTTC.

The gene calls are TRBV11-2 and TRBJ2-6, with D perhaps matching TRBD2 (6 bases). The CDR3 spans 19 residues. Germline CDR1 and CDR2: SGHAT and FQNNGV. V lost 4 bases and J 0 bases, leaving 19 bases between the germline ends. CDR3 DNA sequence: TGTGCCAGCAGCTCGGGACTCCCAGAGATGTCCTCTGGGGCCAACGTCCTGACTTTC. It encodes CASSSGLPEMSSGANVLTF.

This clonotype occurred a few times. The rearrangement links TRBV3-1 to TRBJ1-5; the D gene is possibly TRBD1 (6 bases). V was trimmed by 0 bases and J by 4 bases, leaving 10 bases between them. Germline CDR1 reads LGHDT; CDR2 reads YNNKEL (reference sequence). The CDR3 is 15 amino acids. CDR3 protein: CASSQDPRGNQPQHF. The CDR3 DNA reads TGTGCCAGCAGCCAAGATCCCAGGGGTAATCAGCCCCAGCATTTT.

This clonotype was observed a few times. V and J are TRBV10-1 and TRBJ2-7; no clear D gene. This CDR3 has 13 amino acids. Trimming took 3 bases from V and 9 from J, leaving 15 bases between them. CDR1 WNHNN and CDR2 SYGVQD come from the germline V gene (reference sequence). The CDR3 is CASSDPDGRGQYF. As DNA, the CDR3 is TGCGCCAGCAGTGACCCGGACGGCCGCGGGCAGTACTTC.